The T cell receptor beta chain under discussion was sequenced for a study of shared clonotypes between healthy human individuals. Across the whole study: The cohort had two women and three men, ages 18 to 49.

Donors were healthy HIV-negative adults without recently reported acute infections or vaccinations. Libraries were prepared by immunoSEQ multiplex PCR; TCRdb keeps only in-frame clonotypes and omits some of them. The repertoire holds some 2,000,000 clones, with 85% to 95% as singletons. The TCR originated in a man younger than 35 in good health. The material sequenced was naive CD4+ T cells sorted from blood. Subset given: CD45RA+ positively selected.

CDR3 coding DNA: TGTGCAAGTCGCTTAGGGGGACAGGGTGGCTACAATGAGCAGTTCTTC. Translation gives CASRLGGQGGYNEQFF. The V and J genes are TRBV12-2 and TRBJ2-1; no DNA check was done on the table's D call, TRBD1. TRBV12-2 has pseudogene status. The CDR3 extends over 16 amino acids.